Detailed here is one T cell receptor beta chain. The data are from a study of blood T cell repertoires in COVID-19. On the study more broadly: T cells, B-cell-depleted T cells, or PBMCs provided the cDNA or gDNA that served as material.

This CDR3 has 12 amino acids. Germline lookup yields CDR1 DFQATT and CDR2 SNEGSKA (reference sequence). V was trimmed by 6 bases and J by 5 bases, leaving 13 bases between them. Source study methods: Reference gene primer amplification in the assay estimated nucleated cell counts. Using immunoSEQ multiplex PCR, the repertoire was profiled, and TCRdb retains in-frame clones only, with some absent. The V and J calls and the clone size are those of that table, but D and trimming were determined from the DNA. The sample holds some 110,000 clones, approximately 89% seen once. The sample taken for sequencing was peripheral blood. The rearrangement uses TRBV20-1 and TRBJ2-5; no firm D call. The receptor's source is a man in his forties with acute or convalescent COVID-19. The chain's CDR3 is CSASLVIETQYF. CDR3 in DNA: TGCAGTGCGAGTCTCGTAATCGAGACCCAGTACTTC.